This T cell receptor beta chain was found in a study of blood T cell repertoires in COVID-19. For the study at large: Samples representing acute and convalescent COVID-19 were sourced from the United States, Italy and Spain.

In the authors' methods: Reference gene primer amplification yielded estimated nucleated cell counts. TCRdb keeps only in-frame clones here, not all; method: immunoSEQ multiplex PCR. V, J and clone size are taken as reported in that table, and D and trimming were inferred from the DNA itself. The sample lists roughly 410,000 clones, 89% occurring once. CDR3 length equals 15 residues. The V gene end was trimmed by 0 bases and the J gene end by 3 bases; junction bases not matched to a gene: 3. Germline V gene lookup returns CDR1 SGHRS and CDR2 YFSETQ. Seattle researchers signed up patients amid active infection and tracked them longitudinally. This clone has more than one count but fewer than ten.

This sequence joins TRBV5-1 and TRBJ1-1; 9 bases map to TRBD1. This TCR was recovered from a woman aged 40-49 years with COVID-19, enrolled during active disease. The sequenced sample was peripheral blood. The CDR3 DNA sequence: TGCGCCAGCAGCTTGGACAGGGGGCTGGACACTGAAGCTTTCTTT. It translates to CASSLDRGLDTEAFF.